The 19 T cell receptor beta chains listed next were all sequenced from one sample in a study of cytomegalovirus exposure and HLA in healthy donors. Vbeta (60) and Jbeta (13) primers were used in the PCR. The data were produced by immunoSEQ multiplex PCR, yet TCRdb's version contains in-frame clones alone and is incomplete. The sample holds about 120,000 clones, 50% to 75% seen once. The sample was PBMCs. These receptor sequences come from a woman aged 40 to 50 in good health and CMV-seropositive.

This chain links TRBV2 with TRBJ1-2; 8 bases are shared with TRBD1. Unmatched junction bases numbered 1, after V lost 2 bases and J lost 8 bases. The CDR3 runs 12 residues. The V gene's germline CDR1 is SNHLY and CDR2 FYNNEI. The CDR3 sequence is CASSEPGGGYTF. For the CDR3, the DNA is TGTGCCAGCAGTGAACCAGGGGGCGGCTACACCTTC.

The V gene is TRBV2, the J gene TRBJ1-1, with D unresolved. This CDR3 contains 11 residues. Deletions cut 8 bases from V and 1 base from J, with 5 bases between. CDR1 is SNHLY and CDR2 is FYNNEI in the germline V gene. The CDR3 loop reads CASEANTEAFF. In DNA, the CDR3 is TGTGCCAGCGAGGCGAACACTGAAGCTTTCTTT. The whole variable domain, remainder taken from reference TRBV2 and TRBJ1-1, is EPEVTQTPSHQVTQMGQEVILRCVPISNHLYFYWYRQILGQKVEFLVSFYNNEISEKSEIFDDQFSVERPDGSNFTLKIRSTKLEDSAMYFCASEANTEAFFGQGTRLTVV.

This chain joins TRBV9 and TRBJ2-1; 10 positions agree with TRBD2. This CDR3 region has 16 residues. Per the germline V gene, CDR1 is SGDLS and CDR2 is YYNGEE. V shed 0 bases and J 6 bases; nucleotides not matched to a gene: 6. CDR3 amino acids: CASSVDSGGALNEQFF. The CDR3 nucleotides read TGTGCCAGCAGCGTAGACAGCGGGGGGGCACTCAATGAGCAGTTCTTC.

The chain uses TRBV5-1 and TRBJ2-1; 7 bases are a match to TRBD2. Losses at the gene ends were 5 bases for V and 10 bases for J; bases not matched to a gene: 15. CDR3 length: 15 amino acids. Looked up from germline, CDR1 is SGHRS and CDR2 is YFSETQ. CDR3 bases: TGCGCCAGCAGTATTCAGGGACTACCGGAGCTGGAGCAGTTCTTC. As protein: CASSIQGLPELEQFF. Full variable domain (missing parts from reference TRBV5-1 and TRBJ2-1): KAGVTQTPRYLIKTRGQQVTLSCSPISGHRSVSWYQQTPGQGLQFLFEYFSETQRNKGNFPGRFSGRQFSNSRSEMNVSTLELGDSALYLCASSIQGLPELEQFFGPGTRLTVL.

This clone was seen a few times. The gene calls are TRBV28 and TRBJ2-1, with 10 bases lining up with TRBD2. Unmatched junction bases numbered 4, after V lost 3 bases and J lost 5 bases. Germline assignment: CDR1 MDHEN and CDR2 SYDVKM. The CDR3 is 15 residues long. CDR3 loop: CASSFLAGVNNEQFF. The CDR3 DNA reads as TGTGCCAGCAGTTTCCTAGCGGGAGTGAACAATGAGCAGTTCTTC.

This chain uses TRBV7-2 with TRBJ1-1; 7 nucleotides agree with TRBD1. The germline CDR1 and CDR2 sequences are SGHTA and FQGNSA. The J segment lost 3 bases and the V segment lost 5 bases, leaving 3 bases of the junction unmatched. The CDR3 extends over 13 amino acids. In DNA, the CDR3 is TGTGCCAGCAGCGTCCAGGGGGACACTGAAGCTTTCTTT. This codes for CASSVQGDTEAFF. Variable domain in full (rest from reference TRBV7-2 and TRBJ1-1): GAGVSQSPSNKVTEKGKDVELRCDPISGHTALYWYRQSLGQGLEFLIYFQGNSAPDKSGLPSDRFSAERTGGSVSTLTIQRTQQEDSAVYLCASSVQGDTEAFFGQGTRLTVV.

The chain uses TRBV7-6 and TRBJ2-2, with 10 bases aligning to TRBD1. This CDR3 is built from 17 residues. CDR1 SGHVS and CDR2 FNYEAQ come from the germline V gene. Trimming took 1 base from V and 4 from J; bases not matched to a gene: 6. The CDR3 region has the DNA TGTGCCAGCAGCTTAGGGGCGGGGACAGGGGCCACCGGGGAGCTGTTTTTT. Protein: CASSLGAGTGATGELFF.

This clone was counted once. The rearrangement uses TRBV7-8 and TRBJ1-1, with 9 bases that match TRBD1. CDR3 size: 15 residues. The junction had 6 bases not matched to a gene; V was cut back by 6 bases and J by 1 base. Germline V CDR1 and CDR2: SGHVS, FQNEAQ. CDR3 loop: CASRSGQGKNTEAFF. In DNA form, the CDR3 reads TGTGCCAGCAGATCGGGACAGGGAAAGAACACTGAAGCTTTCTTT.

V and J are TRBV6-6 and TRBJ2-7, with 8 bases that match TRBD2. Per the germline V gene, CDR1 is MNHNY and CDR2 is SVGAGI (reference sequence). V gave up 0 bases and J gave up 4 bases; unmatched junction bases: 2. CDR3 length: 14 residues. Here the CDR3 reads CASSYSSGKYEQYF. DNA for the CDR3: TGTGCCAGCAGTTACTCTAGCGGGAAGTACGAGCAGTACTTC.

The V and J genes are TRBV28 and TRBJ1-4; D may be TRBD1 (6 bases). Trimming pared 6 bases from V and 14 bases from J, leaving 16 bases between. This CDR3 is 12 amino acids long. Germline lookup yields CDR1 MDHEN and CDR2 SYDVKM. The CDR3 sequence is CASRETGQSLFF. The DNA for the CDR3 is TGTGCCAGCAGAGAAACAGGGCAATCCCTGTTTTTT.

CDR3 in amino acids: CASSLGGGAGTEAFF. As DNA, the CDR3 is TGCGCCAGCAGCTTGGGAGGGGGCGCCGGCACTGAAGCTTTCTTT. V usage is TRBV5-1 and J usage is TRBJ1-1; 7 nucleotides match TRBD1. This CDR3 has 15 amino acids. Germline trimming cut 0 bases from V and 4 bases from J; bases unmatched to any gene: 6. CDR1 and CDR2 from the germline V gene are SGHRS and YFSETQ.

The chain is built from TRBV5-8 and TRBJ2-5; 7 bases map to TRBD1. Germline CDR1 is SGHTS and CDR2 is YDEGEE. This CDR3 comprises 16 residues. Trimming cost V 0 bases and J 2 bases; bases outside gene matches: 7. CDR3 residues: CASSLDRDRSQETQYF. DNA for the CDR3: TGTGCCAGCAGCTTGGATCGGGACAGATCGCAAGAGACCCAGTACTTC.

This chain uses TRBV10-2 with TRBJ2-5; D may be TRBD1 (6 bases). Deletions cut 5 bases from V and 5 bases from J, with 18 bases between. This CDR3 is 15 amino acids long. Germline lookup yields CDR1 WSHSY and CDR2 SAAADI. DNA of the CDR3: TGCGCCAGCAGTAAGATACAGGGTTCAAGGGAGACCCAGTACTTC. Translating it yields CASSKIQGSRETQYF.

The chain links TRBV6-5 to TRBJ2-7; D might be TRBD1 (6 bases). The CDR3 sequence is 12 residues long. Looked up from germline, CDR1 is MNHEY and CDR2 is SVGAGI. Trimming left V 9 bases short and J 2 bases short, with 11 bases between. CDR3 sequence reads: CASGQFPYEQYF. DNA for the CDR3: TGTGCCAGTGGACAGTTTCCCTACGAGCAGTACTTC.

There are a few counts of this clone. This chain connects TRBV5-1 to TRBJ1-2; possibly TRBD1 for D (5 bases). CDR1 SGHRS and CDR2 YFSETQ come from the germline V gene. Trimming removed 1 base at V and 5 bases at J, with 15 bases between. The CDR3 is made up of 15 amino acids. The CDR3 region has the DNA TGCGCCAGCAGCTTGATGGAGGGACGAGATTATGGCTACACCTTC. Protein: CASSLMEGRDYGYTF.

The chain couples TRBV6-1 to TRBJ1-5; a weak D match, TRBD1 (6 bases). The CDR3 totals 15 residues. The V end lost 3 bases, the J end lost 6 bases, and 15 bases lay between the germline ends. The germline V gene encodes CDR1 MNHNS and CDR2 SASEGT. DNA of the CDR3: TGTGCCAGCAGTGATAGTGGCAGGGGTATTCAGCCCCAGCATTTT. Its translation: CASSDSGRGIQPQHF.

The rearrangement links TRBV9 to TRBJ1-3, with D possibly TRBD1 on 5 matching bases. V lost 3 bases, J lost 0 bases, and 10 bases lay in between. Germline lookup yields CDR1 SGDLS and CDR2 YYNGEE. This CDR3 contains 15 residues. Here the CDR3 reads CASSEGWGSGNTIYF. The CDR3 coding sequence is TGTGCCAGCAGCGAGGGGTGGGGCTCTGGAAACACCATATATTTT.

The chain links TRBV7-9 to TRBJ2-5, with TRBD1 matching 7 bases. The CDR3 length is 15 residues. V shed 5 bases and J 5 bases; nucleotides not matched to a gene: 11. Germline-derived CDR1 and CDR2 are SEHNR and FQNEAQ (reference sequence). CDR3 DNA: TGTGCCAGCAGCCCCCCCGACAGGGATCGGGAGACCCAGTACTTC. Amino acid sequence: CASSPPDRDRETQYF.

J is TRBJ2-7 and V is TRBV6-6; unclear D gene. Germline CDR1 MNHNY, CDR2 SVGAGI (reference sequence). V gave up 5 bases and J gave up 1 base, with 3 bases separating them. This CDR3 spans 11 amino acids. The DNA for the CDR3 is TGTGCCAGCAGTCCTTCCTACGAGCAGTACTTC. The encoded protein is CASSPSYEQYF.